This TCR beta chain was identified during a study of CD8 T cells in ankylosing spondylitis. TCRdb ran MiXCR on the 5' RACE reads and lists one entry per CDR3 protein. The table lists 300,000 to 350,000 distinct CDR3 sequences, less than 25% of them singletons. The J segment lost 4 bases and the V segment lost 4 bases, leaving 5 bases of the junction unmatched. Germline assignment: CDR1 SGHRS and CDR2 YFSETQ. The CDR3 covers 14 residues. There are many counts of this clonotype. The chain links TRBV5-1 to TRBJ1-3, with TRBD1 matching over 7 bases. This receptor was identified in a female donor with ankylosing spondylitis or in good health (not recorded which). Sequencing used blood, either unsorted or a sorted T cell fraction (not recorded which). The CDR3 loop is CASSREGAGNTIYF. CDR3 nucleotide sequence: TGCGCCAGCAGCCGTGAGGGGGCAGGAAACACCATATATTTT.